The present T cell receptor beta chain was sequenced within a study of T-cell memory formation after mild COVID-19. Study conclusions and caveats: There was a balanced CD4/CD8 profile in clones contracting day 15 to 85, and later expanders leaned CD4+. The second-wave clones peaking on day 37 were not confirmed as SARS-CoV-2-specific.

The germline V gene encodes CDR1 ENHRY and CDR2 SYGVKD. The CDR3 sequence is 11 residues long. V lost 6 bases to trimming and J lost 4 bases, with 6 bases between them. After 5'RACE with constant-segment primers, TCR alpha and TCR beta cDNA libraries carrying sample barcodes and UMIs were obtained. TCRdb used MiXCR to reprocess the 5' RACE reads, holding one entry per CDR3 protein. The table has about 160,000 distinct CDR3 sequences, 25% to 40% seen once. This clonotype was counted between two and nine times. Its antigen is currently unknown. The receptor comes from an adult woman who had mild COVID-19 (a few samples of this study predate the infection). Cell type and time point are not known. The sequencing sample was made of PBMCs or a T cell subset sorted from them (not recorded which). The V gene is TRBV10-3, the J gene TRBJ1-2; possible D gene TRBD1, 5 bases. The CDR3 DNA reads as TGTGCCATCAGGGGGGTCTATGGCTACACCTTC. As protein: CAIRGVYGYTF.